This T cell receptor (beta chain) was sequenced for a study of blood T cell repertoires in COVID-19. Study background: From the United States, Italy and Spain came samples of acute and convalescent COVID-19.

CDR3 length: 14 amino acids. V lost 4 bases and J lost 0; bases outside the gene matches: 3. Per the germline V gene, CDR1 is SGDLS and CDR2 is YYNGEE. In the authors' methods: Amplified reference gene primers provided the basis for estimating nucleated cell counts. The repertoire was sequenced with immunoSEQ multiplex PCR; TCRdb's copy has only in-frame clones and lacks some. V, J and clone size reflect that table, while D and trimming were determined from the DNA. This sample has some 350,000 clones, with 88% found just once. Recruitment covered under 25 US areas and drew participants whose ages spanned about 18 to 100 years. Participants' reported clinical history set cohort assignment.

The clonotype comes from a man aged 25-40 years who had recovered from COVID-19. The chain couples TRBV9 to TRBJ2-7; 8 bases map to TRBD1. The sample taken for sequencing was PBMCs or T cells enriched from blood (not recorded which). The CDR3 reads CASSSGQGSYEQYF. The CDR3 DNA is TGTGCCAGCAGCTCCGGACAGGGCTCCTACGAGCAGTACTTC.